This is a list of T cell receptor beta chains from one sample in a study of T-cell reconstitution after alpha-beta-depleted transplantation in children. MiXCR, run by TCRdb on the PCR reads, gives a single entry per CDR3 protein. The sample lists almost 250,000 distinct CDR3 sequences, roughly 26% occurring once. The sample in question was PBMCs, obtained before TCRalphabeta/CD19-depleted stem cell transplant. The receptor set was obtained from a girl under 10 years old with Fanconi anemia, due to receive a stem cell transplant. The CDR3 runs from the conserved cysteine through the conserved F or W. Fields, in order: clone size, V gene, D gene, J gene, CDR3 protein, CDR3 DNA. D genes are given only for firm matches. Clone size is given for some rows only: seen once, a few or many times, or a class if the clone is expanded.

abundance: many
v_gene: TRBV25-1
d_gene: TRBD2
j_gene: TRBJ2-1
CDR3aa: CASSVAGGIWEQFF
CDR3nt: TGTGCCAGCAGTGTCGCGGGGGGGATTTGGGAGCAGTTCTTC

abundance: NA
v_gene: TRBV20-1
d_gene: NA
j_gene: TRBJ2-7
CDR3aa: CSARETGQHEQYF
CDR3nt: TGCAGTGCTAGAGAGACTGGACAACACGAGCAGTACTTC

abundance: NA
v_gene: TRBV18
d_gene: TRBD2
j_gene: TRBJ2-1
CDR3aa: CASSPPGSGGHPFF
CDR3nt: TGTGCCAGCTCACCACCTGGTAGCGGGGGCCACCCTTTCTTC

abundance: NA
v_gene: TRBV5-1
d_gene: NA
j_gene: TRBJ1-1
CDR3aa: CASRLDLNTEAFF
CDR3nt: TGCGCCAGCAGGTTGGACTTGAACACTGAAGCTTTCTTT

abundance: many
v_gene: TRBV9
d_gene: TRBD2
j_gene: TRBJ2-7
CDR3aa: CASSVDGGGPYEQYF
CDR3nt: TGTGCCAGCAGCGTAGACGGCGGGGGGCCTTACGAGCAGTACTTC

abundance: NA
v_gene: TRBV6-1
d_gene: NA
j_gene: TRBJ2-1
CDR3aa: CASRRTLVNEQFF
CDR3nt: TGTGCCAGCAGACGGACACTAGTAAATGAGCAGTTCTTC

abundance: NA
v_gene: TRBV5-1
d_gene: NA
j_gene: TRBJ2-7
CDR3aa: CASSGGAVYEQYF
CDR3nt: TGCGCCAGCAGCGGGGGGGCAGTTTACGAGCAGTACTTC

abundance: NA
v_gene: TRBV27
d_gene: NA
j_gene: TRBJ2-3
CDR3aa: CASGRDRWRTDTQYF
CDR3nt: TGTGCCAGCGGGAGAGACAGGTGGCGCACAGATACGCAGTATTTT

abundance: NA
v_gene: TRBV20-1
d_gene: NA
j_gene: TRBJ2-2
CDR3aa: CSARPQNTGELFF
CDR3nt: TGCAGTGCTAGACCCCAGAACACCGGGGAGCTGTTTTTT

abundance: few
v_gene: TRBV12-3/TRBV12-4
d_gene: TRBD1
j_gene: TRBJ2-1
CDR3aa: CASSLPPGQGRRNEQFF
CDR3nt: TGTGCCAGCAGTTTACCCCCCGGACAGGGGAGGAGGAATGAGCAGTTCTTC

abundance: many
v_gene: TRBV29-1
d_gene: TRBD1
j_gene: TRBJ2-5
CDR3aa: CSGSTGSSETQYF
CDR3nt: TGCAGCGGTTCGACAGGGAGTTCAGAGACCCAGTACTTC

abundance: few
v_gene: TRBV5-1
d_gene: NA
j_gene: TRBJ2-7
CDR3aa: CASSLVLNEQYF
CDR3nt: TGCGCCAGCAGCTTGGTTCTAAACGAGCAGTACTTC

abundance: many
v_gene: TRBV12-3/TRBV12-4
d_gene: NA
j_gene: TRBJ2-7
CDR3aa: CASVKGQLGEQYF
CDR3nt: TGTGCCAGCGTTAAAGGACAGTTGGGAGAGCAGTACTTC

abundance: NA
v_gene: TRBV2
d_gene: TRBD1
j_gene: TRBJ2-7
CDR3aa: CARGTGSSYEQYF
CDR3nt: TGTGCCAGAGGGACAGGCAGCTCCTACGAGCAGTACTTC

abundance: few
v_gene: TRBV6-5
d_gene: TRBD1
j_gene: TRBJ2-1
CDR3aa: CASSFTGTGDNEQFF
CDR3nt: TGTGCCAGCAGTTTCACCGGGACAGGGGACAATGAGCAGTTCTTC

abundance: NA
v_gene: TRBV5-1
d_gene: NA
j_gene: TRBJ2-7
CDR3aa: CASSSILSPEQYF
CDR3nt: TGCGCCAGCAGCTCGATTCTTAGTCCCGAGCAGTACTTC

abundance: many
v_gene: TRBV12-3/TRBV12-4
d_gene: TRBD1
j_gene: TRBJ2-2
CDR3aa: CASSKLQGSGELFF
CDR3nt: TGTGCCAGCAGCAAATTACAGGGGAGCGGGGAGCTGTTTTTT

abundance: few
v_gene: TRBV20-1
d_gene: NA
j_gene: TRBJ1-4
CDR3aa: CSARQGKLFF
CDR3nt: TGCAGTGCAAGACAAGGAAAACTGTTTTTT

abundance: few
v_gene: TRBV29-1
d_gene: TRBD2
j_gene: TRBJ2-3
CDR3aa: CSGTGTSGTDTQYF
CDR3nt: TGCAGCGGTACCGGGACTAGCGGAACAGATACGCAGTATTTT

abundance: many
v_gene: TRBV4-2
d_gene: TRBD2
j_gene: TRBJ2-1
CDR3aa: CASSQVAREHNEQFF
CDR3nt: TGTGCCAGCAGCCAAGTGGCGCGGGAGCACAATGAGCAGTTCTTC

abundance: many
v_gene: TRBV20-1
d_gene: TRBD2
j_gene: TRBJ2-5
CDR3aa: CSAHGLAGGTYQETQYF
CDR3nt: TGCAGTGCCCATGGACTAGCGGGGGGCACTTACCAAGAGACCCAGTACTTC

abundance: NA
v_gene: TRBV6-5
d_gene: NA
j_gene: TRBJ2-1
CDR3aa: CASSYSAKVTYNEQFF
CDR3nt: TGTGCCAGCAGTTACTCGGCCAAGGTGACCTACAATGAGCAGTTCTTC

abundance: NA
v_gene: TRBV29-1
d_gene: TRBD2
j_gene: TRBJ2-5
CDR3aa: CSVELWMGLAQETQYF
CDR3nt: TGCAGCGTTGAACTATGGATGGGACTAGCCCAAGAGACCCAGTACTTC

abundance: NA
v_gene: TRBV6-5
d_gene: NA
j_gene: TRBJ2-7
CDR3aa: CASSYEGSSYEQYF
CDR3nt: TGTGCCAGCAGTTACGAGGGGAGCTCCTACGAGCAGTACTTC

abundance: many
v_gene: TRBV20-1
d_gene: TRBD2
j_gene: TRBJ2-5
CDR3aa: CSAIRPSGSETQYF
CDR3nt: TGCAGTGCTATTAGACCTAGCGGTTCAGAGACCCAGTACTTC

abundance: NA
v_gene: TRBV4-1
d_gene: TRBD2
j_gene: TRBJ2-7
CDR3aa: CASSRHRTSGYEQYF
CDR3nt: TGCGCCAGCAGCCGACACAGGACTAGCGGCTACGAGCAGTACTTC

abundance: NA
v_gene: TRBV20-1
d_gene: NA
j_gene: TRBJ2-7
CDR3aa: CSARILSYEQYF
CDR3nt: TGCAGTGCTAGGATACTGTCCTACGAGCAGTACTTC

abundance: many
v_gene: TRBV6-5
d_gene: NA
j_gene: TRBJ1-3
CDR3aa: CASSHHGASGNTIYF
CDR3nt: TGTGCCAGCAGTCATCACGGAGCCTCTGGAAACACCATATATTTT

abundance: few
v_gene: TRBV6-4
d_gene: TRBD1
j_gene: TRBJ2-7
CDR3aa: CASSAGQGAHEQYF
CDR3nt: TGTGCCAGCAGTGCCGGACAGGGGGCTCACGAGCAGTACTTC

abundance: few
v_gene: TRBV12-3/TRBV12-4
d_gene: TRBD2
j_gene: TRBJ2-1
CDR3aa: CASSLPSVRLAVYNEQFF
CDR3nt: TGTGCCAGCAGTTTACCGTCCGTTCGACTAGCGGTCTACAATGAGCAGTTCTTC

abundance: NA
v_gene: TRBV7-2
d_gene: TRBD2
j_gene: TRBJ2-5
CDR3aa: CASSLALTSGQETQYF
CDR3nt: TGTGCCAGCAGCTTAGCCCTGACTAGCGGCCAAGAGACCCAGTACTTC

abundance: NA
v_gene: TRBV6-1
d_gene: NA
j_gene: TRBJ1-6
CDR3aa: CASSGGAASYNSPLHF
CDR3nt: TGTGCCAGCTCCGGGGGGGCAGCCTCCTATAATTCACCCCTCCACTTT

abundance: few
v_gene: TRBV20-1
d_gene: NA
j_gene: TRBJ1-5
CDR3aa: CSASDPLRNQPQHF
CDR3nt: TGCAGTGCTAGCGACCCCCTCAGAAATCAGCCCCAGCATTTT

abundance: many
v_gene: TRBV12-3/TRBV12-4
d_gene: TRBD1
j_gene: TRBJ2-7
CDR3aa: CATEGQVREQYF
CDR3nt: TGTGCCACCGAGGGACAGGTGCGCGAGCAGTACTTC

abundance: many
v_gene: TRBV7-7
d_gene: NA
j_gene: TRBJ2-1
CDR3aa: CASSLEGGDPGFNEQFF
CDR3nt: TGTGCCAGCAGCTTAGAAGGGGGGGACCCCGGGTTCAATGAGCAGTTCTTC

abundance: many
v_gene: TRBV10-2
d_gene: NA
j_gene: TRBJ2-3
CDR3aa: CASSDDGGTDTQYF
CDR3nt: TGCGCCAGCAGTGACGACGGGGGCACAGATACGCAGTATTTT

abundance: many
v_gene: TRBV7-2
d_gene: TRBD1
j_gene: TRBJ2-3
CDR3aa: CASSRTGPTDTQYF
CDR3nt: TGTGCCAGCAGCAGGACAGGGCCCACAGATACGCAGTATTTT

abundance: NA
v_gene: TRBV9
d_gene: TRBD1
j_gene: TRBJ2-1
CDR3aa: CASSGQGAYEQFF
CDR3nt: TGTGCCAGCAGCGGACAGGGGGCATATGAGCAGTTCTTC

abundance: NA
v_gene: TRBV4-2
d_gene: TRBD2
j_gene: TRBJ2-2
CDR3aa: CASTWGGANTGELFF
CDR3nt: TGTGCCAGCACGTGGGGGGGAGCGAACACCGGGGAGCTGTTTTTT

abundance: many
v_gene: TRBV12-3/TRBV12-4
d_gene: NA
j_gene: TRBJ2-7
CDR3aa: CASTPSPLDEQYF
CDR3nt: TGTGCCAGCACCCCTTCCCCCCTTGACGAGCAGTACTTC

abundance: few
v_gene: TRBV20-1
d_gene: NA
j_gene: TRBJ2-3
CDR3aa: CSARDSRTGRGTQYF
CDR3nt: TGCAGTGCTAGAGATTCTCGGACGGGGAGAGGTACGCAGTATTTT

abundance: many
v_gene: TRBV7-2
d_gene: NA
j_gene: TRBJ2-1
CDR3aa: CASSLLAPYNEQFF
CDR3nt: TGTGCCAGCAGCTTACTAGCCCCCTACAATGAGCAGTTCTTC

abundance: many
v_gene: TRBV4-2
d_gene: TRBD2
j_gene: TRBJ2-1
CDR3aa: CASSQEVIAGGSYNEQFF
CDR3nt: TGTGCCAGCAGCCAAGAAGTAATAGCGGGAGGCTCCTACAATGAGCAGTTCTTC

abundance: many
v_gene: TRBV29-1
d_gene: NA
j_gene: TRBJ2-3
CDR3aa: CSVEDLLASQDTQYF
CDR3nt: TGCAGCGTTGAAGATCTCCTAGCGTCGCAGGATACGCAGTATTTT

abundance: NA
v_gene: TRBV20-1
d_gene: TRBD1
j_gene: TRBJ2-3
CDR3aa: CRMGQGTDTQYF
CDR3nt: TGCAGGATGGGACAGGGAACAGATACGCAGTATTTT

abundance: many
v_gene: TRBV29-1
d_gene: NA
j_gene: TRBJ2-1
CDR3aa: CSVEAQKNNEQFF
CDR3nt: TGCAGCGTTGAGGCCCAGAAGAACAATGAGCAGTTCTTC

abundance: few
v_gene: TRBV5-5
d_gene: NA
j_gene: TRBJ2-7
CDR3aa: CASSLVGVNEQYF
CDR3nt: TGTGCCAGCAGCTTGGTGGGCGTCAACGAGCAGTACTTC

abundance: many
v_gene: TRBV7-9
d_gene: TRBD1
j_gene: TRBJ2-5
CDR3aa: CASSIPGQGKETQYF
CDR3nt: TGTGCCAGCAGCATTCCGGGACAGGGGAAAGAGACCCAGTACTTC

abundance: NA
v_gene: TRBV6-1
d_gene: NA
j_gene: TRBJ2-6
CDR3aa: CATGREPASGANVLTF
CDR3nt: TGTGCCACTGGACGGGAACCAGCCTCTGGGGCCAACGTCCTGACTTTC

abundance: once
v_gene: TRBV28
d_gene: NA
j_gene: TRBJ1-1
CDR3aa: CASSLVGGGTEAFF
CDR3nt: TGTGCCAGCAGTTTAGTCGGGGGGGGCACTGAAGCTTTCTTT

abundance: NA
v_gene: TRBV27
d_gene: NA
j_gene: TRBJ2-2
CDR3aa: CASHQRRTATNTGELFF
CDR3nt: TGTGCCAGTCACCAAAGAAGGACAGCGACGAACACCGGGGAGCTGTTTTTT

abundance: NA
v_gene: TRBV6-1
d_gene: TRBD2
j_gene: TRBJ2-2
CDR3aa: CASSTSGGVAGELFF
CDR3nt: TGTGCCAGCTCGACTAGCGGGGGGGTTGCCGGGGAGCTGTTTTTT

abundance: NA
v_gene: TRBV12-3/TRBV12-4
d_gene: TRBD1
j_gene: TRBJ2-3
CDR3aa: CASSLGPGQFVPSTDTQYF
CDR3nt: TGTGCCAGCAGCCTAGGCCCGGGACAGTTCGTACCTAGCACAGATACGCAGTATTTT